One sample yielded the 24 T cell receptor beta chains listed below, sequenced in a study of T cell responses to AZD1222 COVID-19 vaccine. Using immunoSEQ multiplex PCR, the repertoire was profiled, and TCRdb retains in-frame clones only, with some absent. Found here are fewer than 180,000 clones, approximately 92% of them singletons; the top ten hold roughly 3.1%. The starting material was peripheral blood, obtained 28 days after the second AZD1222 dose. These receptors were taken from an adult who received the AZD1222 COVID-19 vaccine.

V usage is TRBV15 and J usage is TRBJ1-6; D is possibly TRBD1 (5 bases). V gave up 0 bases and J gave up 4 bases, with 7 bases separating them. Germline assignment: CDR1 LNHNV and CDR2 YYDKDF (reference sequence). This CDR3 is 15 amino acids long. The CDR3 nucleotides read TGTGCCACCAGCAGAGATAAGGGGTATAATTCACCCCTCCACTTT. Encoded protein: CATSRDKGYNSPLHF.

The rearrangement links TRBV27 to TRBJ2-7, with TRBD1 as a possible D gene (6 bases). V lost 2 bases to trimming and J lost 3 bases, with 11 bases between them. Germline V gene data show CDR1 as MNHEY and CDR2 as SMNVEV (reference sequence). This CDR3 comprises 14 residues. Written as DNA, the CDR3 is TGTGCCAGCAGTTTAGGGCTAGGGGGCTACGAGCAGTACTTC. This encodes CASSLGLGGYEQYF.

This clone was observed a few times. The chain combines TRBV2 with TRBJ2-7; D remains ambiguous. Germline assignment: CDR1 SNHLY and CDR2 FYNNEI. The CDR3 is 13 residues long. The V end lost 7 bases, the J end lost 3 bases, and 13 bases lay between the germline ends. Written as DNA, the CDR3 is TGTGCCAGCAATAGGCCCTTCGACTACGAGCAGTACTTC. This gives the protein CASNRPFDYEQYF.

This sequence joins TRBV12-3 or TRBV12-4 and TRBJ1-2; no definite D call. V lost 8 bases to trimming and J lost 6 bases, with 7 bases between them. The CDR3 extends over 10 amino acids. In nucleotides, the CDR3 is TGTGCCAGCGGGAATAATGGCTACACCTTC. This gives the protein CASGNNGYTF.

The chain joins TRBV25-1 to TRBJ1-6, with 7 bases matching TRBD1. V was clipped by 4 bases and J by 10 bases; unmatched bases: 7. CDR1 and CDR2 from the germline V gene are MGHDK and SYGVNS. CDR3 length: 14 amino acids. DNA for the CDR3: TGTGCCAGCAGTGCCGAGACAGGGAACTCACCCCTCCACTTT. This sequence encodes CASSAETGNSPLHF.

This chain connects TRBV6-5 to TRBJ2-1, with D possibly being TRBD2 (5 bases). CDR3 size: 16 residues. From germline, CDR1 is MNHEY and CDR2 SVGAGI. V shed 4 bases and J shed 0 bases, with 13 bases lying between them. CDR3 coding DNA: TGTGCCAGCAGTTTCCTTACGCGGGCCTCCTACAATGAGCAGTTCTTC. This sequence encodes CASSFLTRASYNEQFF.

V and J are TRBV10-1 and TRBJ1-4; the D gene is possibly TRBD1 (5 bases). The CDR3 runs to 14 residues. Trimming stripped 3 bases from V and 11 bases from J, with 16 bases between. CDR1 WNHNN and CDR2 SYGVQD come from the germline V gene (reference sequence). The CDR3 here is CASSDPMSGDKLFF. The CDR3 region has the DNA TGCGCCAGCAGTGACCCGATGAGCGGGGACAAACTGTTTTTT.

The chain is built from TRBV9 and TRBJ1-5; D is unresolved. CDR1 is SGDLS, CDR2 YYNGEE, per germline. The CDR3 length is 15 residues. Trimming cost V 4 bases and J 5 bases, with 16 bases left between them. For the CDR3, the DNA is TGTGCCAGCAGCCCGACCCCCAACGGCGATCAGCCCCAGCATTTT. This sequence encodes CASSPTPNGDQPQHF.

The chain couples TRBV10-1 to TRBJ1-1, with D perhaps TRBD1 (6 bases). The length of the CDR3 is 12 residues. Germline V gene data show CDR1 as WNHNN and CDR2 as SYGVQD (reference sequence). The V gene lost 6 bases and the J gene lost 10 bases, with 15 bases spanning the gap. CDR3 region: CASSETLDRAFF. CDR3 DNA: TGCGCCAGCAGCGAGACCCTGGACAGAGCTTTCTTT.

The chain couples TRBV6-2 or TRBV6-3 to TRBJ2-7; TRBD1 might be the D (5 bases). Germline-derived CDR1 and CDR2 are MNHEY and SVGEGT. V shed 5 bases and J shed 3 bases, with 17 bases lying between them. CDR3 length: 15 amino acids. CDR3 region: CASSKIGQGHYEQYF. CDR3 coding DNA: TGTGCCAGCAGTAAAATAGGGCAGGGTCACTACGAGCAGTACTTC.

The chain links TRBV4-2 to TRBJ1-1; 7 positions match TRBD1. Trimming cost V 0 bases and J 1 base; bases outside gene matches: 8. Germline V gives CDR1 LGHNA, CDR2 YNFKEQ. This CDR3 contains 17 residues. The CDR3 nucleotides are TGTGCCAGCAGCCAAGATCGCCACTACAGGGGGAACACTGAAGCTTTCTTT. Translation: CASSQDRHYRGNTEAFF.

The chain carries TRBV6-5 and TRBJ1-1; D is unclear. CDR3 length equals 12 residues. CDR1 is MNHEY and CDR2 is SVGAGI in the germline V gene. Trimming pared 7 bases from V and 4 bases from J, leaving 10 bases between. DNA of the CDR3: TGTGCCAGCACCTCCCGCGGCACTGAAGCTTTCTTT. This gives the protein CASTSRGTEAFF.

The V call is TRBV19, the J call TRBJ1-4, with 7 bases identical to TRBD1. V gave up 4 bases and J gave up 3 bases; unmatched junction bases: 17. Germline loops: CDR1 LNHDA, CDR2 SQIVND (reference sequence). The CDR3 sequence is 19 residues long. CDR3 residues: CASSTPTGIHLPANEKLFF. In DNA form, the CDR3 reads TGTGCCAGTAGTACCCCGACAGGGATACATCTGCCGGCTAATGAAAAACTGTTTTTT.

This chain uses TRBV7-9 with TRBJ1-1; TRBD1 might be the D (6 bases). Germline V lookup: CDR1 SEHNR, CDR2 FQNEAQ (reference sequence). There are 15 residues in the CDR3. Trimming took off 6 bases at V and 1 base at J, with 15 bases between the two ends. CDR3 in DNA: TGTGCCAGCAGTCAAAATAACAGGGAGAACACTGAAGCTTTCTTT. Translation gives CASSQNNRENTEAFF. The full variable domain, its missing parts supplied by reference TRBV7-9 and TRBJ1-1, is DTGVSQNPRHKITKRGQNVTFRCDPISEHNRLYWYRQTLGQGPEFLTYFQNEAQLEKSRLLSDRFSAERPKGSFSTLEIQRTEQGDSAMYLCASSQNNRENTEAFFGQGTRLTVV.

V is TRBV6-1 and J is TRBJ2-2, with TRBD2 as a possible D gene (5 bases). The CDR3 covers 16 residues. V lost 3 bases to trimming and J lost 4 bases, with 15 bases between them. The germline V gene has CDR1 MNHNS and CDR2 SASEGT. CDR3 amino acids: CASSDPSGPVTGELFF. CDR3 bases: TGTGCCAGCAGTGATCCAAGCGGCCCGGTCACCGGGGAGCTGTTTTTT.

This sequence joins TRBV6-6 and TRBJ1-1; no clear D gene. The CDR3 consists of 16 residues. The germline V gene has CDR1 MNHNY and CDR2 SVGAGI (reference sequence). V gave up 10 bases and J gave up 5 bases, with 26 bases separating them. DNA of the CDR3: TGTGCCACCAGAGAGTTCCTAGGACTGGATGGGACTGAAGCTTTCTTT. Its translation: CATREFLGLDGTEAFF.

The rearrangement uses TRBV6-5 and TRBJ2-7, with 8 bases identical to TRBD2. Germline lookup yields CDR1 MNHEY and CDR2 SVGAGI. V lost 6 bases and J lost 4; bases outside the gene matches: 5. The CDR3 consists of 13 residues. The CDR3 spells CASRRGVGYEQYF. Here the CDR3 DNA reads TGTGCCAGCAGGCGGGGGGTCGGGTACGAGCAGTACTTC.

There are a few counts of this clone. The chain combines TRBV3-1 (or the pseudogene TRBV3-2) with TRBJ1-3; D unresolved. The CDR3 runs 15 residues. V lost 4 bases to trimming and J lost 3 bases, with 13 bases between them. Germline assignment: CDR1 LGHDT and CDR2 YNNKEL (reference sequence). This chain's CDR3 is CASSLPRGDGNTIYF. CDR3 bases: TGTGCCAGCAGCCTCCCGCGGGGAGATGGAAACACCATATATTTT.

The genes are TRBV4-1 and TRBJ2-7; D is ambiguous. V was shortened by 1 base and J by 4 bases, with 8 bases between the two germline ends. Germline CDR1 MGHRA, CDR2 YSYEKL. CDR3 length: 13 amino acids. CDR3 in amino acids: CASSQADGYEQYF. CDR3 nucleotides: TGCGCCAGCAGCCAAGCTGATGGGTACGAGCAGTACTTC.

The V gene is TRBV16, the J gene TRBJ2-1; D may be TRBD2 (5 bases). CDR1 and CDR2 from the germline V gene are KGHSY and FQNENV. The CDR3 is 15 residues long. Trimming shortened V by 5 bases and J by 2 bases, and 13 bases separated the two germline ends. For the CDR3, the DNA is TGTGCCAGCAGCGATGGACTCCGTACCTACAATGAGCAGTTCTTC. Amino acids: CASSDGLRTYNEQFF.

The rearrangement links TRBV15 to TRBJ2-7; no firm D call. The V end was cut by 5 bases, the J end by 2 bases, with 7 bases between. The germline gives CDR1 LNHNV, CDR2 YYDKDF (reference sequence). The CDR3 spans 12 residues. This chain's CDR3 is CATSGQTYEQYF. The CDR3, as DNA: TGTGCCACCAGCGGTCAGACCTACGAGCAGTACTTC.

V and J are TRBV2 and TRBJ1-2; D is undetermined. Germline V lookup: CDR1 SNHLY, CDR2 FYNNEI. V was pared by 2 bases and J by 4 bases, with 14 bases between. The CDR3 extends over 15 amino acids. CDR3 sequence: CASSEKMPVIYGYTF. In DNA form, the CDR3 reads TGTGCCAGCAGTGAAAAGATGCCAGTCATCTATGGCTACACCTTC.

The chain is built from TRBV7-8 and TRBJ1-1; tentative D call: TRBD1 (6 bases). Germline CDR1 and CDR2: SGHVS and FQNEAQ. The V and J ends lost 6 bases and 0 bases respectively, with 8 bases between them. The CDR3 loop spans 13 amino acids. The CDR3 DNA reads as TGTGCCAGCAGGCAGGGGTTGAACACTGAAGCTTTCTTT. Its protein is CASRQGLNTEAFF. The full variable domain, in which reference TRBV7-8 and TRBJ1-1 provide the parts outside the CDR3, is GAGVSQSPRYKVAKRGQDVALRCDPISGHVSLFWYQQALGQGPEFLTYFQNEAQLDKSGLPSDRFFAERPEGSVSTLKIQRTQQEDSAVYLCASRQGLNTEAFFGQGTRLTVV.

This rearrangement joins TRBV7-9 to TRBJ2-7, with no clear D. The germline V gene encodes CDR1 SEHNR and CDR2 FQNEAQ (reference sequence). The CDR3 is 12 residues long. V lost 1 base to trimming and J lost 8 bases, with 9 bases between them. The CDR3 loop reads CASSLGFEQQYF. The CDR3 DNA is TGTGCCAGCAGCTTAGGTTTTGAGCAGCAGTACTTC.